The entry that follows covers one T cell receptor (beta chain) sequence. Which antigen it targets is not known. There are no base qualities to consult, and no much larger clone falls within one base. These data come from a study of cytomegalovirus exposure and HLA in healthy donors (dated by TCRdb to 2017 to 2019). Regarding the study in general: According to a later analysis, one platform produced both the 110 or so validation repertoires and the roughly 660 repertoires of the first cohort. The aim of the study was to test whether cataloging public T cell receptors could identify signatures of past pathogen exposure. Along with the roughly 710-subject first cohort, a separate validation cohort of more than 90 different subjects was used. High-throughput TCR immunosequencing, statistical association of individual TCRs with disease status, and machine learning were combined to predict cytomegalovirus infection status.

V gives up 3 bases and J gives up 5 bases, and the segment between their germline ends measures 4 bases. Counted from cysteine to phenylalanine, this CDR3 has 11 amino acids. The read is trimmed to its CDR3 DNA, 33 bases read in frame from base 1. The germline V gene specifies MNHNS as CDR1 and SASEGT as CDR2. Library generation was performed with the immunoSEQ multiplex PCR assay. In the authors' own workflow: To diagnose cytomegalovirus status from the catalog of TCR beta chain sequences, a statistical classification framework was built. TCRdb re-hosts the immuneACCESS table, in-frame sequences only. Its copies lack some clones; in the studies checked, an unresolved V gene accounts for under half of them, and the cause for the rest is not known. That table furnishes V, J and clone size, whereas the DNA furnished D and trimming. This sample has over 250,000 clones in its table, and around 90% of those were observed once. The ten largest account for 1.2% of the sample.

Separate from the approximately 700-subject first cohort, the validation cohort of around 130 subjects was the group to which the donors belonged. General study outcomes and caveats: The authors suggested that the approach could potentially be extended to other disease states and immunological phenotypes. A later analysis found that TCRs clustered in the first cohort also tended to co-occur in the approximately 120 validation repertoires, with 94% of cluster scores above 0. The classifier was reported to diagnose cytomegalovirus status with high specificity and sensitivity in both the original cohort and the validation cohort. While some public TCRs were present in many individuals, most TCR sequences turned up only very rarely across donors. In vitro tests confirmed that three of the cytomegalovirus-associated TCR beta chains recognize cytomegalovirus antigens. The study gave a list of about 170 TCR beta chains associated with cytomegalovirus. The validation cohort had no HLA typing available for a later analysis, so co-occurrence within that cohort was assessed over all 120 or so repertoires.

Recombination joined TRBV6-1 with TRBJ1-1; there is no confident call for the D gene. The material sequenced was PBMCs. This TCR came from a woman in her 30s in good health and CMV-seropositive. The nucleotide sequence reads as follows: TGTGCCAGCAGTGAGTTGACTGAAGCTTTCTTT. Translated, it reads CASSELTEAFF.